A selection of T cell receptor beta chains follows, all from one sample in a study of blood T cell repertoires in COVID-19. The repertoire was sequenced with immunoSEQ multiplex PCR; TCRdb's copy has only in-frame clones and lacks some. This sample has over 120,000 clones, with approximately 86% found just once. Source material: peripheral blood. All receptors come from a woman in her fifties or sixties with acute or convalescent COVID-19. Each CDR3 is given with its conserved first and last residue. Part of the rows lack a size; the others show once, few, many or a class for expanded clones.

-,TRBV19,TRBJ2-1,CASSMRGQFSYNEQFF
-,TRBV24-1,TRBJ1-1,CATRDYGKNTEAFF
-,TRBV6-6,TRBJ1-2,CASSYSGQSPDGYTF
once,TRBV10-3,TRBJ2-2,CASRGPGELFF
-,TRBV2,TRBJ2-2,CASSDRDRGLTNTGELFF
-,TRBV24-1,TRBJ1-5,CATSELDRESNQPQHF
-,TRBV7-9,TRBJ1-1,CASSPQGGLGEAFF
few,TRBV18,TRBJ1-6,CASSSRHLLDYSPLHF
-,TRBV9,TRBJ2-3,CASSVVTTDTQYF
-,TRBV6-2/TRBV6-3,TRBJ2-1,CASSLPGYNEQFF
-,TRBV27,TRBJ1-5,CASSLKGDRGRGDQPQHF
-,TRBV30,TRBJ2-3,CAWSNRIGLARSTDTQYF
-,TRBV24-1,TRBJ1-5,CATSVQGAIQPQHF
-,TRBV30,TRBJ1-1,CAWGTMDTEAFF
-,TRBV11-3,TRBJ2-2,CASSLDPGLNTGELFF
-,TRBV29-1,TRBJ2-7,CSVEDLKPEQYF
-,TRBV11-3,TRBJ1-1,CASSLRGSTEAFF
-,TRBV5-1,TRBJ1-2,CASSPGWGERGYTF
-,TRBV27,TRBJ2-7,CASRSKAGGPYEQYF
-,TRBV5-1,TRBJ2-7,CASSPGQGWYEQYF